This T cell receptor beta chain was retrieved from a study of cytomegalovirus exposure and HLA in healthy donors. Study conclusions and caveats: A missense DCLRE1C variant was associated with V- and J-gene trimming of TCR beta chains in a later analysis, and an independent cohort replicated the association. In all likelihood, a cluster of highly shared sequence variants was a sequencing artifact. Earlier analysis looked at TCR beta V segments, and most were productive about 90% or about 30% of the time.

The germline CDR1 and CDR2 sequences are SGHDT and YYEEEE. V was shortened by 6 bases and J by 4 bases, with 10 bases between the two germline ends. The CDR3 loop spans 12 amino acids. The primer mix had 60 Vbeta and 13 Jbeta primers. TCRdb keeps only in-frame clones here, not all; method: immunoSEQ multiplex PCR. This table holds about 140,000 clones, around 90% found once. In the case of this clone: No antigen is known for it.

This clonotype was obtained from a middle-aged woman in good health and CMV-seronegative. This chain joins TRBV5-6 and TRBJ1-2; no definite D call. The specimen sequenced was PBMCs. The CDR3 loop reads CASKAPSYGYTF. In nucleotides, the CDR3 is TGTGCCAGCAAAGCCCCATCCTATGGCTACACCTTC.